The 6 T cell receptor beta chains below all came from one sample that was sequenced in a study of CD8+ T cells in alopecia areata. Once RNA had been extracted, it was reverse transcribed into cDNA to act as the sequencing template. TCRdb's copy holds only in-frame clones and misses some; the assay was immunoSEQ multiplex PCR. This sample has about 180,000 clones, with roughly 66% found just once. The sample in question was CD8+ T cells sorted from blood, obtained at week 0. The receptors here all came from a human donor with alopecia areata.

This clone was counted between two and nine times. The V call is TRBV7-2, the J call TRBJ1-2; TRBD1 agrees at 7 bases. This CDR3 is 13 amino acids long. V lost 5 bases, J lost 4 bases, and 4 bases stayed unmatched. Germline V CDR1 and CDR2: SGHTA, FQGNSA. The CDR3 region has the DNA TGTGCCAGCAGCATGACAGGGACCTATGGCTACACCTTC. This gives the protein CASSMTGTYGYTF.

The table lists this clone with a few counts. The DNA for the CDR3 is TGTGCCAGCAGCACCGCAATGAACACTGAAGCTTTCTTT. It codes for CASSTAMNTEAFF. The rearrangement uses TRBV21-1 and TRBJ1-1. TRBV21-1 is a listed pseudogene. The CDR3 length is 13 residues.

The chain couples TRBV30 to TRBJ2-3; weak D call: TRBD1 (5 bases). Germline CDR1 is GTSNPN and CDR2 is SVGIG (reference sequence). The CDR3 contains 14 residues. The V end was cut by 2 bases, the J end by 2 bases, with 11 bases between. The CDR3 DNA is TGTGCCTGGAGTTTTAGGGGATTCACAGATACGCAGTATTTT. Translating gives CAWSFRGFTDTQYF.

This chain links TRBV25-1 with TRBJ2-1; 7 positions match TRBD2. This CDR3 is 14 amino acids long. Germline values: CDR1 MGHDK, CDR2 SYGVNS. V gave up 2 bases and J gave up 3 bases; unmatched junction bases: 1. In DNA, the CDR3 is TGTGCCAGCAGTGAACCGGGGGGCTACAATGAGCAGTTCTTC. Translating it yields CASSEPGGYNEQFF.

The genes are TRBV9 and TRBJ2-7; D is possibly TRBD1 (5 bases). CDR1 and CDR2 from the germline V gene are SGDLS and YYNGEE. Trimming took off 0 bases at V and 5 bases at J, with 18 bases between the two ends. The CDR3 length is 16 residues. The CDR3 reads CASSVDMLGGHNEQYF. The CDR3 DNA is TGTGCCAGCAGCGTAGATATGCTCGGCGGACACAACGAGCAGTACTTC.

V is TRBV13 and J is TRBJ1-1, with D hard to call. Looked up from germline, CDR1 is PRHDT and CDR2 is FYEKMQ (reference sequence). The CDR3 has 14 amino acids. Trimming removed 0 bases at V and 13 bases at J, with 18 bases between. The CDR3 DNA is TGTGCCAGCAGCTTAGGCGTACGCCCGGTATTTGGTTTCTTT. As protein: CASSLGVRPVFGFF.